Detailed here is one T cell receptor beta chain. Its target is unknown. These data come from a study of cytomegalovirus exposure and HLA in healthy donors. Study summary: Of all 400 or so donors who were genotyped, 75% to 85% belonged to the Caucasian-associated ancestry cluster.

Primers: 60 Vbeta forward and 13 Jbeta reverse. This table comes from immunoSEQ multiplex PCR, and its TCRdb copy is limited to in-frame clones, with some not included. The sample has some 120,000 clones, around four fifths seen once. Study conclusions and caveats: Cytomegalovirus status was reportedly diagnosed by the classifier with high specificity and sensitivity. In terms of immune exposure information, only CMV serostatus was available. In an earlier analysis, most TCR beta V segments were productive about 87% or about 30% of the time.

The sequenced sample was PBMCs. This sequence was found in a man aged 25-45 years in good health and CMV-seronegative.

This CDR3 reads CAIRDKTSSEQYF. In nucleotides, the CDR3 is TGTGCCATCAGGGACAAGACTAGCAGCGAGCAGTACTTC. The chain joins TRBV10-3 to TRBJ2-7, with 7 bases fitting TRBD2. The CDR3 loop spans 13 amino acids. CDR1 and CDR2 from the germline V gene are ENHRY and SYGVKD. With V trimmed by 6 bases and J by 6 bases, 8 bases remained unmatched.